The 24 T cell receptor beta chains presented below share a single source sample, sequenced in a study of CD8 T cells in ankylosing spondylitis. Study-wide points: The study identified a TCR beta motif of several highly homologous variants that appeared characteristic of ankylosing spondylitis blood.

These receptors' antigens are unknown. TCRdb ran MiXCR on the 5' RACE reads and lists one entry per CDR3 protein. The sample records around 890,000 distinct CDR3 sequences, 10% to 15% being singletons. Specimen: blood, either unsorted or a sorted T cell fraction (not recorded which). The receptors here all came from a male donor with ankylosing spondylitis.

This clonotype was seen more than once but under ten times. In DNA, the CDR3 is TGTGCCAGCAGCTCCAGACTCAACTACGAGCAGTACTTC. Encoded protein: CASSSRLNYEQYF. The chain links TRBV13 to TRBJ2-7; D is uncertain. The germline V gene has CDR1 PRHDT and CDR2 FYEKMQ (reference sequence). This CDR3 contains 13 residues. Trimming took off 4 bases at V and 3 bases at J, with 10 bases between the two ends. Full variable domain (rest looked up from reference TRBV13 and TRBJ2-7): AAGVIQSPRHLIKEKRETATLKCYPIPRHDTVYWYQQGPGQDPQFLISFYEKMQSDKGSIPDRFSAQQFSDYHSELNMSSLELGDSALYFCASSSRLNYEQYFGPGTRLTVT.

The table lists this clonotype with a few counts. V gene TRBV20-1 combines with J gene TRBJ1-4; D is possibly TRBD1 (6 bases). Germline values: CDR1 DFQATT, CDR2 SNEGSKA (reference sequence). V shed 2 bases and J shed 8 bases, with 21 bases lying between them. The CDR3 is made up of 16 amino acids. The DNA for the CDR3 is TGCAGTGCTAGACCAAACAGGGCCCGTCGGGGCGAAAAACTGTTTTTT. Protein: CSARPNRARRGEKLFF.

V usage is TRBV28 and J usage is TRBJ2-7; 7 positions agree with TRBD2. This CDR3 spans 16 amino acids. Trimming removed 3 bases from V and 0 bases from J; junction bases left unmatched: 8. Germline values: CDR1 MDHEN, CDR2 SYDVKM. The CDR3: CASSFSRTSHSYEQYF. The CDR3 DNA is TGTGCCAGCAGTTTTTCCCGGACTAGTCACTCCTACGAGCAGTACTTC.

The gene calls are TRBV2 and TRBJ2-1, with D tentatively TRBD2 (5 bases). Per germline, CDR1 SNHLY and CDR2 FYNNEI. The V end was cut by 5 bases, the J end by 7 bases, with 18 bases between. The CDR3 covers 15 residues. The CDR3 is CASSKMAGGSNEQFF. The CDR3 nucleotides read TGTGCCAGCAGTAAAATGGCTGGAGGATCAAATGAGCAGTTCTTC.

This clonotype was counted ten times or more. Here the CDR3 DNA reads TGCAGCGTTGAAGGTCCTCCGGGGGGGTTCAACATTCAGTACTTC. As protein: CSVEGPPGGFNIQYF. V usage is TRBV29-1 and J usage is TRBJ2-4, with 8 bases matching TRBD2. Germline V gene data show CDR1 as SQVTM and CDR2 as ANQGSEA. The CDR3 has 15 residues. The junction had 9 bases not matched to a gene; V was cut back by 1 base and J by 7 bases.

V usage is TRBV19 and J usage is TRBJ1-5; 7 nucleotides match TRBD1. Germline CDR1 reads LNHDA; CDR2 reads SQIVND (reference sequence). The ends lost 5 bases at V and 0 bases at J; junction bases unmatched: 10. The CDR3 is made up of 17 amino acids. The CDR3 sequence: CASSLRDSLFSNQPQHF. The DNA of the CDR3 is TGTGCCAGTAGTCTAAGGGACAGTCTATTTAGCAATCAGCCCCAGCATTTT.

Ten or more counts support this clonotype. This sequence joins TRBV12-3 or TRBV12-4 and TRBJ2-7; no definite D call. This CDR3 contains 14 residues. Between the trimmed V and J ends, which lost 6 bases and 0 bases, there was a span of 12 bases. The CDR3: CASSPRQSSYEQYF. CDR3 bases: TGTGCCAGCAGCCCTAGACAAAGCTCCTACGAGCAGTACTTC.

This clonotype was counted between two and nine times. The CDR3 DNA sequence: TGCGCCAGCAGCCAACAACAAACAGATACGCAGTATTTT. Translation: CASSQQQTDTQYF. This chain links TRBV4-3 with TRBJ2-3; D call uncertain. CDR1 and CDR2 (germline): LGHNA, YSLEER. The CDR3 runs 13 residues. The ends were cut back, 2 bases at V and 3 bases at J, with 6 bases in the middle.

This clonotype has more than one count but fewer than ten. The V and J genes are TRBV7-6 and TRBJ1-1, with TRBD1 matching 7 bases. The V segment lost 3 bases and the J segment 8 bases; nucleotides outside the gene matches: 6. Germline V lookup: CDR1 SGHVS, CDR2 FNYEAQ. CDR3 length: 13 amino acids. CDR3 in DNA: TGTGCCAGCAGCTTCTCTGTGGACAGGGAAGCTTTCTTT. It yields the protein CASSFSVDREAFF.

In its sample, this clonotype was seen many times. The rearrangement uses TRBV7-2 and TRBJ1-3; D not certain. This CDR3 comprises 14 residues. Germline CDR1 reads SGHTA; CDR2 reads FQGNSA. V lost 4 bases to trimming and J lost 0 bases, with 7 bases between them. CDR3 in DNA: TGTGCCAGCAGCTCTTATAGCTCTGGAAACACCATATATTTT. This translates into CASSSYSSGNTIYF.

This clonotype showed up many times. The rearrangement uses TRBV20-1 and TRBJ1-6, with D unresolved. V lost 1 base, J lost 4 bases, and 11 bases lay in between. Germline loops: CDR1 DFQATT, CDR2 SNEGSKA (reference sequence). The CDR3 runs 15 residues. The CDR3 bases are TGCAGTGCTAGAGTACCGGGCTTTTATAATTCACCCCTCCACTTT. Protein sequence: CSARVPGFYNSPLHF.

This clonotype was seen at least ten times. The chain links TRBV20-1 to TRBJ1-5; 8 positions agree with TRBD1. There are 14 residues in the CDR3. Losses at the gene ends were 5 bases for V and 1 base for J; bases not matched to a gene: 4. Per germline, CDR1 DFQATT and CDR2 SNEGSKA (reference sequence). The CDR3 reads CSADRGGSNQPQHF. In DNA, the CDR3 is TGCAGTGCTGACAGGGGCGGCAGCAATCAGCCCCAGCATTTT.

This clonotype appeared a few times. The chain recombines TRBV20-1 with TRBJ2-3, with 11 bases lining up with TRBD2. The trim removed 6 bases at V and 4 bases at J, leaving 9 bases unmatched. Germline V gene lookup returns CDR1 DFQATT and CDR2 SNEGSKA (reference sequence). CDR3 length: 15 amino acids. CDR3 bases: TGCAGTGCCCAAGGAGCTAGCGGGAGGTCAGATACGCAGTATTTT. This translates into CSAQGASGRSDTQYF.

CDR3 DNA sequence: TGTGCCAGCAGCGTAGGGCGGATGAACACTGAAGCTTTCTTT. Translating it yields CASSVGRMNTEAFF. V usage is TRBV9 and J usage is TRBJ1-1; D call uncertain. The CDR3 totals 14 residues. V was shortened by 0 bases and J by 0 bases, with 6 bases between the two germline ends. Germline V gene data show CDR1 as SGDLS and CDR2 as YYNGEE.

Only a few counts were recorded for this clonotype. The CDR3, as DNA: TGTGCCACCGGGGGGGGGATTGGAATGTATAGCAATCAGCCCCAGCATTTT. It translates to CATGGGIGMYSNQPQHF. The rearrangement links TRBV15 to TRBJ1-5, with D perhaps matching TRBD1 (5 bases). The germline CDR1 and CDR2 sequences are LNHNV and YYDKDF (reference sequence). V lost 8 bases and J 0 bases, leaving 20 bases between the germline ends. CDR3 length equals 17 residues.

This chain connects TRBV29-1 to TRBJ2-2; D unclear. Germline-derived CDR1 and CDR2 are SQVTM and ANQGSEA. The CDR3 sequence is 11 residues long. Deletions cut 7 bases from V and 2 bases from J, with 5 bases between. The CDR3 DNA reads as TGCAGCGCATATAACACCGGGGAGCTGTTTTTT. Protein product: CSAYNTGELFF.

This clonotype was seen a few times. The chain uses TRBV6-5 and TRBJ2-5, with 10 bases matching TRBD1. Germline values: CDR1 MNHEY, CDR2 SVGAGI. The CDR3 runs 15 residues. Trimming removed 4 bases from V and 3 bases from J; junction bases left unmatched: 5. The CDR3 DNA reads TGTGCCAGCAGTTCCGTAGGGACAGGGGAAGAGACCCAGTACTTC. Its translation: CASSSVGTGEETQYF.

This clonotype appeared many times. This chain connects TRBV20-1 to TRBJ2-2; D is unclear. Germline V gene sequence: CDR1 DFQATT, CDR2 SNEGSKA (reference sequence). There are 13 residues in the CDR3. V was trimmed by 7 bases and J by 4 bases, leaving 13 bases between them. CDR3 amino acids: CSVSVSLTGELFF. For the CDR3, the DNA is TGCAGTGTTAGTGTCAGTCTCACCGGGGAGCTGTTTTTT.

This clonotype appeared a few times. The J gene is TRBJ2-5, the V gene TRBV20-1; D could derive from TRBD1 or TRBD2 (5 bases each). This CDR3 region has 13 residues. Per the germline V gene, CDR1 is DFQATT and CDR2 is SNEGSKA (reference sequence). V lost 6 bases, J lost 9 bases, and 20 bases lay in between. The CDR3 loop reads CSAREGRQGAQYF. The CDR3 DNA reads as TGCAGTGCCCGAGAGGGCCGGCAAGGGGCCCAGTACTTC.

The chain links TRBV7-9 to TRBJ2-5; 7 nucleotides align to TRBD1. CDR1 and CDR2 from the germline V gene are SEHNR and FQNEAQ (reference sequence). V lost 1 base and J lost 5; bases outside the gene matches: 7. CDR3 length: 15 residues. CDR3 nucleotides: TGTGCCAGCAGCTTAGGGGACAGATACGGGGAGACCCAGTACTTC. Residues: CASSLGDRYGETQYF.

V usage is TRBV29-1 and J usage is TRBJ1-1, with D maybe TRBD1 (5 bases). CDR3 size: 13 residues. Germline CDR1 SQVTM, CDR2 ANQGSEA. The ends were cut back, 6 bases at V and 6 bases at J, with 17 bases in the middle. CDR3 protein: CSVEPDRGPEAFF. Written as DNA, the CDR3 is TGCAGCGTCGAACCAGACAGAGGCCCTGAAGCTTTCTTT. Using reference TRBV29-1 and TRBJ1-1 for the parts outside the CDR3, the full variable domain is SAVISQKPSRDICQRGTSLTIQCQVDSQVTMMFWYRQQPGQSLTLIATANQGSEATYESGFVIDKFPISRPNLTFSTLTVSNMSPEDSSIYLCSVEPDRGPEAFFGQGTRLTVV.

The chain carries TRBV10-1 and TRBJ2-7; D ambiguous. Deletions cut 6 bases from V and 3 bases from J, with 18 bases between. The germline gives CDR1 WNHNN, CDR2 SYGVQD (reference sequence). The CDR3 length is 15 residues. CDR3 amino acids: CASRTVAAAIYEQYF. The CDR3 nucleotides read TGCGCCAGCAGGACGGTTGCGGCCGCCATCTACGAGCAGTACTTC.

This rearrangement joins TRBV4-3 to TRBJ2-2; D remains ambiguous. There are 18 residues in the CDR3. Between the trimmed V and J ends, which lost 1 base and 2 bases, there was a span of 17 bases. CDR1 LGHNA and CDR2 YSLEER come from the germline V gene. The chain's CDR3 is CASSQGRLGNYNTGELFF. Here the CDR3 DNA reads TGCGCCAGCAGCCAAGGCCGATTGGGGAACTACAACACCGGGGAGCTGTTTTTT.

The chain joins TRBV28 to TRBJ2-5; unclear D gene. Trimming took off 6 bases at V and 0 bases at J, with 14 bases between the two ends. The CDR3 totals 15 residues. From germline, CDR1 is MDHEN and CDR2 SYDVKM. CDR3 protein: CASSFSIWYQETQYF. CDR3 nucleotides: TGTGCCAGCAGCTTTTCGATCTGGTACCAAGAGACCCAGTACTTC. Filled out from reference TRBV28 and TRBJ2-5, the complete variable domain reads DVKVTQSSRYLVKRTGEKVFLECVQDMDHENMFWYRQDPGLGLRLIYFSYDVKMKEKGDIPEGYSVSREKKERFSLILESASTNQTSMYLCASSFSIWYQETQYFGPGTRLLVL.